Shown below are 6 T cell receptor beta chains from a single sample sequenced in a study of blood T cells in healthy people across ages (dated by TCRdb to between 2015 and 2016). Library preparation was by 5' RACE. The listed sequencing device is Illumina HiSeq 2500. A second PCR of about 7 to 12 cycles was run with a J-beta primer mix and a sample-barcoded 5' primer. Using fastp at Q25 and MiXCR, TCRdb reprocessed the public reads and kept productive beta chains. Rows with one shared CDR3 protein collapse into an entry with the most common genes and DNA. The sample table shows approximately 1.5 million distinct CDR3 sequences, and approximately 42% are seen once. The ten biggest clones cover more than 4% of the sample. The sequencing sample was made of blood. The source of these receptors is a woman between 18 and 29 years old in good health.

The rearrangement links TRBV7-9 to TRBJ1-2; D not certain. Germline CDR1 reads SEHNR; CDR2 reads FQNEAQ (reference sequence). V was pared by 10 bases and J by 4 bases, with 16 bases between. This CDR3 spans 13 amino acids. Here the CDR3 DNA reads TGTGCCACCTCGTTAGGTCCTAGCTATGGCTACACCTTC. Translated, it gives CATSLGPSYGYTF.

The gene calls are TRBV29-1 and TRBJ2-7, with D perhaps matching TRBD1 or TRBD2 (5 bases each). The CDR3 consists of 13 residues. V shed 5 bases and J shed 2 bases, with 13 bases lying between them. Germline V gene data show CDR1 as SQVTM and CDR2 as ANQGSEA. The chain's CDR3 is CSVSGTATYEQYF. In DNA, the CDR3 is TGCAGCGTTTCTGGGACGGCCACCTACGAGCAGTACTTC.

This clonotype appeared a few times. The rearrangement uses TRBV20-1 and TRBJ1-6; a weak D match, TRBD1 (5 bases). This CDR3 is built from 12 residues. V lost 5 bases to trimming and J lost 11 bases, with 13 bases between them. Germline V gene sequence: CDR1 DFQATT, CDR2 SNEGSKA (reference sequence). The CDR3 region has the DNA TGCAGTGCTCAACACCAGGGTGCACCCCTCCACTTT. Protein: CSAQHQGAPLHF.

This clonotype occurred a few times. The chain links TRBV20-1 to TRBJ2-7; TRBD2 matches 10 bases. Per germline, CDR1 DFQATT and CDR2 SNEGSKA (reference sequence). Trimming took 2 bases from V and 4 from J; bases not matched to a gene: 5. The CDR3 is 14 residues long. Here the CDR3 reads CSARPGLAKYEQYF. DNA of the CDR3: TGCAGTGCTAGACCGGGACTAGCGAAATACGAGCAGTACTTC.

DNA for the CDR3: TGTGCCAGCAGCTTAGATAGCGCAGGCGCCAACGAGCAGTACTTC. This translates into CASSLDSAGANEQYF. The V and J genes are TRBV11-3 and TRBJ2-5, with D possibly matching TRBD2 (5 bases). The J call is doubtful: the DNA matches TRBJ2-7 better. The CDR3 has 15 residues. Germline CDR1 is SGHNT and CDR2 is YENEEA.

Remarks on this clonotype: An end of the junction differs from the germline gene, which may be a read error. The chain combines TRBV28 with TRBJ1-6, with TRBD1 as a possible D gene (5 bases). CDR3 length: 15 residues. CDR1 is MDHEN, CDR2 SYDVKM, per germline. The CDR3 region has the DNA TGTGCCAGCAGGGACACCCTCTCCTATAATTCACCCCCCCACTTT. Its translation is CASRDTLSYNSPPHF.